The TCR beta chain described here comes from a study of T-cell reconstitution after alpha-beta-depleted transplantation in children. This clonotype was counted at least ten times. No antigen is known for it. Germline lookup yields CDR1 SGHRS and CDR2 YFSETQ. The CDR3 runs 10 residues. Unique molecular identifiers were incorporated into the prepared TCRbeta library. TCRdb reprocessed the PCR reads via MiXCR and lists one record per CDR3 protein. This table has roughly 300,000 distinct CDR3 sequences, approximately 10% appearing once. Study findings and constraints: It was surviving recipient T cells and thymic progenitors that gave some patients high TCRbeta diversity at day 60. Where alpha-beta T cells came from about two months after transplant was reportedly several hundred expanded graft clones. T-cell counts and diversity were attributed mostly to newly produced T cells one year after transplant.

Specimen: peripheral blood, collected 180 days after TCRalphabeta/CD19-depleted stem cell transplant. V usage is TRBV5-1 and J usage is TRBJ2-1; D perhaps matches TRBD2 (6 bases). The TCR comes from a male patient aged 2-9 years who had a stem cell transplant for chronic granulomatous disease, so the T cells may come from the graft donor. CDR3 loop: CARMEGEQFF. DNA for the CDR3: TGCGCTCGCATGGAGGGTGAGCAGTTCTTC.